This TCR beta chain was retrieved from a study of T cell responses to AZD1222 COVID-19 vaccine. Findings and limits, study-wide: Spike-specific TCR depth and breadth grew after two AZD1222 doses.

Germline V gene sequence: CDR1 SGHDN, CDR2 FVKESK. Trimming took 4 bases from V and 6 from J, leaving 19 bases between them. The CDR3 runs 15 residues. This table comes from immunoSEQ multiplex PCR, and its TCRdb copy is limited to in-frame clones, with some not included. The repertoire holds approximately 150,000 clones, with roughly 89% as singletons. For this clone: Its cognate antigen is unknown.

The receptor was isolated from an adult in good health. This specimen was peripheral blood, taken on day 0 of AZD1222 vaccination. The genes are TRBV14 and TRBJ2-7; no definite D call. The CDR3 DNA reads as TGTGCCAGCAGCCGGGCGGACGGTCATCTCGGCGAGCAGTACTTC. Its protein is CASSRADGHLGEQYF.